This passage covers 5 T cell receptor beta chains from one sample sequenced in a study of cytomegalovirus exposure and HLA in healthy donors. Measured with immunoSEQ multiplex PCR; TCRdb has only the in-frame clones, and not every one. The repertoire holds roughly 98,000 clones, with about 90% as singletons. Material for sequencing was PBMCs. Source of these receptors: a young man in good health and CMV-seropositive.

The chain joins TRBV7-2 to TRBJ2-7; possibly TRBD2 for D (6 bases). Trimming took off 6 bases at V and 3 bases at J, with 18 bases between the two ends. The CDR3 runs to 15 residues. The V gene's germline CDR1 is SGHTA and CDR2 FQGNSA. CDR3 sequence reads: CASRSTRDFLYEQYF. The CDR3 nucleotides are TGTGCCAGCAGATCAACTCGGGACTTCCTCTACGAGCAGTACTTC. Together with reference TRBV7-2 and TRBJ2-7, the CDR3 gives the full variable domain: GAGVSQSPSNKVTEKGKDVELRCDPISGHTALYWYRQSLGQGLEFLIYFQGNSAPDKSGLPSDRFSAERTGGSVSTLTIQRTQQEDSAVYLCASRSTRDFLYEQYFGPGTRLTVT.

This clone was observed once. This chain connects TRBV4-1 to TRBJ2-3; the match to TRBD2 covers 15 bases. There are 18 residues in the CDR3. Germline V gene lookup returns CDR1 MGHRA and CDR2 YSYEKL. V shed 4 bases, J shed 1 base, and the junction held 6 bases outside the gene matches. Here the CDR3 DNA reads TGCGCCAGCAGCCTTGGACTAGCGGGGGGGCCGGGCACAGATACGCAGTATTTT. Encoded protein: CASSLGLAGGPGTDTQYF.

The chain recombines TRBV6-1 with TRBJ1-5, with TRBD1 identical over 8 bases. The CDR3 has 15 residues. CDR1 and CDR2 from the germline V gene are MNHNS and SASEGT. V was clipped by 6 bases and J by 4 bases; unmatched bases: 8. The CDR3 DNA reads TGTGCCAGCAGGTCCAACCGGGACAGGAATCAGCCCCAGCATTTT. This sequence encodes CASRSNRDRNQPQHF.

This clone is a singleton in its sample. The chain joins TRBV11-3 to TRBJ1-4, with 9 bases lining up with TRBD1. Germline CDR1 and CDR2: SGHNT and YENEEA. The CDR3 is 14 amino acids. V was clipped by 3 bases and J by 8 bases; unmatched bases: 4. The CDR3 DNA reads as TGTGCCAGCAGCTTTGGGACAGGGCCCGAAAAACTGTTTTTT. Translation gives CASSFGTGPEKLFF.

The chain carries TRBV7-3 and TRBJ2-5; 7 nucleotides match TRBD2. V lost 1 base and J lost 6; bases outside the gene matches: 11. The germline V gene encodes CDR1 SGHTA and CDR2 FQGTGA. This CDR3 has 16 amino acids. The CDR3 region has the DNA TGTGCCAGCAGCTTAAACGGGGGAGGGCCAGAAAAGACCCAGTACTTC. It yields the protein CASSLNGGGPEKTQYF. The variable domain in full, with the rest retrieved from reference TRBV7-3 and TRBJ2-5, is GAGVSQTPSNKVTEKGKYVELRCDPISGHTALYWYRQSLGQGPEFLIYFQGTGAADDSGLPNDRFFAVRPEGSVSTLKIQRTERGDSAVYLCASSLNGGGPEKTQYFGPGTRLLVL.